This T cell receptor (beta chain) appears in the sequencing data of a study of breast tumors, draining lymph nodes, adjacent tissues. Broader study findings: The data were judged consistent with most tumor T cells coming from lymph node and expanding in tumor. Tumors had less TCR diversity than lymph nodes, more than nontumor tissue.

V lost 4 bases to trimming and J lost 10 bases, with 17 bases between them. The CDR3 runs 14 residues. Germline-derived CDR1 and CDR2 are SGHNT and YYREEE (reference sequence). One entry per CDR3 protein, called by TCRdb with MiXCR from the multiplex PCR reads. Of roughly 260,000 distinct CDR3 sequences listed, over 30% are singletons. Axillary draining lymph nodes of breast cancer patients supplied the node samples. With regard to this clonotype: Its matching antigen is unknown. Given a much more abundant clone one base away, this may be a read error.

Sequencing used axillary lymph node tissue. The rearrangement uses TRBV5-4 and TRBJ1-4; D perhaps matches TRBD1 (5 bases). This sequence originates from a female donor with breast cancer. Some clones in this sample may be carry-over from other donors' samples. CDR3: CASSPDTPGRKLFF. In DNA form, the CDR3 reads TGTGCCAGCAGCCCGGACACCCCTGGTCGAAAACTGTTTTTT.